The 32 T cell receptor beta chains below were found in one sample sequenced in a study of blood T cell repertoires in COVID-19. Repertoires were generated with immunoSEQ multiplex PCR, while TCRdb's copy carries only in-frame clones and drops some. The sample holds fewer than 200,000 clones, approximately 81% seen once. The sample consisted of peripheral blood. Receptor source: a man aged 40-50 years with acute or convalescent COVID-19.

This chain links TRBV7-8 with TRBJ1-5; weak D call: TRBD1 (6 bases). The germline V gene encodes CDR1 SGHVS and CDR2 FQNEAQ. With 6 bases removed from V and 4 bases from J, the gap between germline ends came to 10 bases. The CDR3 is 13 residues long. CDR3 in amino acids: CASSRDRNQPQHF. DNA of the CDR3: TGTGCCAGCAGTCGTGACAGGAATCAGCCCCAGCATTTT.

The chain is built from TRBV6-2 or TRBV6-3 and TRBJ1-4; D perhaps matches TRBD1 (6 bases). V shed 6 bases and J shed 7 bases, with 6 bases lying between them. This CDR3 spans 11 amino acids. Germline values: CDR1 MNHEY, CDR2 SVGEGT. CDR3 sequence reads: CASSRGEKLFF. CDR3 DNA sequence: TGTGCCAGCAGCAGGGGTGAAAAACTGTTTTTT.

The rearrangement uses TRBV5-5 and TRBJ1-2, with a weak D call TRBD1 (6 bases). In germline, CDR1 is SGHKS, CDR2 YYEKEE (reference sequence). The CDR3 contains 13 residues. Deletions cut 4 bases from V and 5 bases from J, with 12 bases between. CDR3 in DNA: TGTGCCAGCAGCGCGAATCAGGGGTATGGCTACACCTTC. Translated: CASSANQGYGYTF.

V and J are TRBV3-1 (or the pseudogene TRBV3-2) and TRBJ1-6; no firm D call. The CDR3 totals 14 residues. Germline CDR1 reads LGHDT; CDR2 reads YNNKEL (reference sequence). With 1 base removed from V and 11 bases from J, the gap between germline ends came to 12 bases. The CDR3 is CASSQGTLYPPLHF. For the CDR3, the DNA is TGTGCCAGCAGCCAAGGAACCCTATACCCACCCCTCCACTTT.

The rearrangement links TRBV6-1 to TRBJ2-1; 7 nucleotides match TRBD2. Germline trimming cut 0 bases from V and 8 bases from J; bases unmatched to any gene: 7. This CDR3 contains 15 residues. Germline V lookup: CDR1 MNHNS, CDR2 SASEGT. CDR3 in amino acids: CASSEAGGQIHEQFF. The CDR3 bases are TGTGCCAGCAGTGAAGCGGGAGGGCAGATTCATGAGCAGTTCTTC.

The J gene is TRBJ1-1, the V gene TRBV28, with D possibly TRBD1 on 5 matching bases. Germline V CDR1 and CDR2: MDHEN, SYDVKM. V gave up 1 base and J gave up 6 bases, with 12 bases separating them. This CDR3 is built from 14 residues. The CDR3 DNA reads TGTGCCAGCAGTTTATCCGGGAGGGGAGCTGAAGCTTTCTTT. Protein sequence: CASSLSGRGAEAFF. Filled out from reference TRBV28 and TRBJ1-1, the complete variable domain reads DVKVTQSSRYLVKRTGEKVFLECVQDMDHENMFWYRQDPGLGLRLIYFSYDVKMKEKGDIPEGYSVSREKKERFSLILESASTNQTSMYLCASSLSGRGAEAFFGQGTRLTVV.

This sequence joins TRBV18 and TRBJ1-6, with a weak D call TRBD1 (5 bases). CDR1 is KGHSH and CDR2 is LQKENI in the germline V gene. The CDR3 runs 13 residues. The germline V and J ends were trimmed by 11 bases and 8 bases, with 16 bases remaining between them. The CDR3 sequence is CAYRQHLDSPLHF. CDR3 nucleotides: TGTGCCTACCGACAGCACCTTGATTCACCCCTCCACTTT.

The chain couples TRBV7-9 to TRBJ2-1, with 10 bases that match TRBD1. There are 17 residues in the CDR3. The germline V gene encodes CDR1 SEHNR and CDR2 FQNEAQ (reference sequence). V was pared by 4 bases and J by 2 bases, with 8 bases of the junction left unmatched. CDR3: CASSSPGTGVAYNEQFF. In DNA form, the CDR3 reads TGTGCCAGCAGCTCACCGGGGACAGGGGTCGCCTACAATGAGCAGTTCTTC.

The chain couples TRBV7-3 to TRBJ1-6; TRBD1 agrees at 8 bases. V lost 0 bases to trimming and J lost 10 bases; unmatched junction nucleotides: 5. The germline V gene encodes CDR1 SGHTA and CDR2 FQGTGA. This CDR3 comprises 15 residues. The CDR3 is CASSLTPQGGSPLHF. CDR3 nucleotide sequence: TGTGCCAGCAGCTTAACCCCACAGGGGGGCTCACCCCTCCACTTT. Using reference TRBV7-3 and TRBJ1-6 for the parts outside the CDR3, the full variable domain is GAGVSQTPSNKVTEKGKYVELRCDPISGHTALYWYRQSLGQGPEFLIYFQGTGAADDSGLPNDRFFAVRPEGSVSTLKIQRTERGDSAVYLCASSLTPQGGSPLHFGNGTRLTVT.

Details on this clone: At one end, the junction sequence differs from germline, possibly due to a read error. The chain has TRBV2 and TRBJ1-4; no definite D call. The germline gives CDR1 SNHLY, CDR2 FYNNEI. The CDR3 contains 13 residues. The CDR3 loop reads CASSSLGLLDSDF. The CDR3 DNA reads TGTGCCAGCAGTTCCCTCGGGCTACTGGACTCGGATTTT.

The chain employs TRBV28 and TRBJ2-1; possible D gene TRBD2, 6 bases. The V gene's germline CDR1 is MDHEN and CDR2 SYDVKM. V was clipped by 6 bases and J by 6 bases, with 12 bases between them. There are 13 residues in the CDR3. The CDR3 here is CASSLGGFNEQFF. The CDR3 DNA reads as TGTGCCAGCAGCCTCGGAGGGTTCAATGAGCAGTTCTTC.

The gene calls are TRBV7-9 and TRBJ1-2; TRBD1 aligns across 7 bases. Trimming removed 6 bases from V and 3 bases from J; junction bases left unmatched: 7. This CDR3 region has 14 residues. The germline CDR1 and CDR2 sequences are SEHNR and FQNEAQ (reference sequence). CDR3 amino acids: CASSATGADYGYTF. CDR3 DNA sequence: TGTGCCAGCAGTGCTACAGGGGCGGACTATGGCTACACCTTC. Using reference TRBV7-9 and TRBJ1-2 for the parts outside the CDR3, the full variable domain is DTGVSQNPRHKITKRGQNVTFRCDPISEHNRLYWYRQTLGQGPEFLTYFQNEAQLEKSRLLSDRFSAERPKGSFSTLEIQRTEQGDSAMYLCASSATGADYGYTFGSGTRLTVV.

This chain uses TRBV3-1 (or the pseudogene TRBV3-2) with TRBJ2-3, with 11 bases lining up with TRBD2. The germline V gene has CDR1 LGHDT and CDR2 YNNKEL (reference sequence). The CDR3 has 17 residues. V lost 0 bases, J lost 4 bases, and 6 bases stayed unmatched. The CDR3 loop is CASSQDASGGLADTQYF. The CDR3, as DNA: TGTGCCAGCAGCCAAGACGCTAGCGGGGGGCTGGCAGATACGCAGTATTTT.

The rearrangement joins TRBV2 to TRBJ1-6; 8 nucleotides agree with TRBD1. V lost 5 bases and J lost 9; bases outside the gene matches: 9. This CDR3 region has 15 residues. Germline V gene lookup returns CDR1 SNHLY and CDR2 FYNNEI. The CDR3 protein is CASSPMDRATSPLHF. The CDR3 DNA reads TGTGCCAGCAGTCCTATGGACAGGGCAACTTCACCCCTCCACTTT.

This rearrangement joins TRBV2 to TRBJ2-7; weak D call: TRBD2 (5 bases). Trimming cost V 2 bases and J 7 bases, with 15 bases left between them. Per the germline V gene, CDR1 is SNHLY and CDR2 is FYNNEI. This CDR3 spans 14 amino acids. CDR3 region: CASSETGPRGEQYF. DNA for the CDR3: TGTGCCAGCAGTGAAACTGGGCCTCGCGGGGAGCAGTACTTC.

The chain recombines TRBV5-6 with TRBJ1-1; TRBD1 aligns across 8 bases. This CDR3 is 14 amino acids long. CDR1 is SGHDT, CDR2 YYEEEE, per germline. With 4 bases clipped from V and 5 bases from J, the junction kept 7 bases outside the gene matches. CDR3 residues: CASSPGQGWTEAFF. As DNA, the CDR3 is TGTGCCAGCAGCCCAGGACAGGGATGGACTGAAGCTTTCTTT. Complete variable domain (other parts from reference TRBV5-6 and TRBJ1-1): DAGVTQSPTHLIKTRGQQVTLRCSPKSGHDTVSWYQQALGQGPQFIFQYYEEEERQRGNFPDRFSGHQFPNYSSELNVNALLLGDSALYLCASSPGQGWTEAFFGQGTRLTVV.

The V call is TRBV6-2 or TRBV6-3, the J call TRBJ1-1; a possible D gene is TRBD1 (6 bases). Trimming took off 6 bases at V and 8 bases at J, with 19 bases between the two ends. There are 14 residues in the CDR3. Germline loops: CDR1 MNHEY, CDR2 SVGEGT. The CDR3 sequence is CASSRQRGWEEAFF. CDR3 nucleotide sequence: TGTGCCAGCAGCCGTCAAAGGGGGTGGGAAGAAGCTTTCTTT.

The table lists this clone with a few counts. J is TRBJ1-6 and V is TRBV27; the D is unclear. The V end was cut by 0 bases, the J end by 3 bases, with 15 bases between. This CDR3 spans 18 amino acids. Germline loops: CDR1 MNHEY, CDR2 SMNVEV (reference sequence). CDR3 amino acids: CASSLSALRGSYNSPLHF. The CDR3 DNA reads TGTGCCAGCAGTTTATCGGCCCTACGGGGAAGCTATAATTCACCCCTCCACTTT.

This clone was detected only a few times. This chain connects TRBV30 to TRBJ1-1; 9 nucleotides agree with TRBD1. This CDR3 is built from 13 residues. V trimming: 8 bases; J trimming: 10 bases; junction bases outside the gene matches: 14. In germline, CDR1 is GTSNPN, CDR2 SVGIG (reference sequence). The CDR3 sequence is CAQTGGRGRGAFF. For the CDR3, the DNA is TGTGCCCAAACAGGGGGCCGGGGAAGGGGAGCTTTCTTT.

The V gene is TRBV19, the J gene TRBJ1-6; D not resolved. V dropped 3 bases and J dropped 5 bases, with 11 bases sitting between them. CDR3 length equals 15 residues. Germline values: CDR1 LNHDA, CDR2 SQIVND (reference sequence). The CDR3 protein is CASSIQTTHNSPLHF. The CDR3 nucleotides read TGTGCCAGTAGTATCCAGACAACCCATAATTCACCCCTCCACTTT.

The rearrangement uses TRBV27 and TRBJ1-6; the match to TRBD1 covers 7 bases. The CDR3 extends over 16 amino acids. V was clipped by 5 bases and J by 6 bases; unmatched bases: 10. Germline V CDR1 and CDR2: MNHEY, SMNVEV (reference sequence). CDR3 region: CASSAGTALINSPLHF. CDR3 DNA sequence: TGTGCCAGCAGTGCGGGGACAGCTCTAATTAATTCACCCCTCCACTTT.

J is TRBJ2-1 and V is TRBV5-1; 10 bases fit TRBD2. CDR3 length equals 14 residues. J gave up 15 bases and V 4 bases, and 13 bases lay outside the gene matches. The germline V gene encodes CDR1 SGHRS and CDR2 YFSETQ. The CDR3 coding sequence is TGCGCCAGCAGCGGGGGACTAGCGTCCCATGATCCGTTCTTC. Translated: CASSGGLASHDPFF.

This clone was picked up a small number of times. V usage is TRBV2 and J usage is TRBJ2-6; D perhaps matches TRBD2 (5 bases). The V and J ends lost 1 base and 2 bases respectively, with 12 bases between them. CDR3 size: 17 residues. CDR1 and CDR2 from the germline V gene are SNHLY and FYNNEI. CDR3 nucleotide sequence: TGTGCCAGCAGTGAAGGAAATCGGGGTGCTGGGGCCAACGTCCTGACTTTC. This translates into CASSEGNRGAGANVLTF. Full variable domain (outside the CDR3, taken from reference TRBV2 and TRBJ2-6): EPEVTQTPSHQVTQMGQEVILRCVPISNHLYFYWYRQILGQKVEFLVSFYNNEISEKSEIFDDQFSVERPDGSNFTLKIRSTKLEDSAMYFCASSEGNRGAGANVLTFGAGSRLTVL.

The rearrangement links TRBV2 to TRBJ1-6; possible D gene TRBD1, 6 bases. The CDR3 covers 14 residues. Germline V gene lookup returns CDR1 SNHLY and CDR2 FYNNEI. Trimming removed 6 bases at V and 8 bases at J, with 14 bases between. Here the CDR3 reads CASSYRVGDSPLHF. The CDR3 DNA reads TGTGCCAGCAGCTACAGGGTTGGAGATTCACCCCTCCACTTT.

This clone was detected only once. The J gene is TRBJ1-2, the V gene TRBV11-2; 9 bases line up with TRBD1. After removal of 1 base from V and 6 bases from J, the junction contained 6 bases not matched to a gene. Germline lookup yields CDR1 SGHAT and CDR2 FQNNGV. The CDR3 totals 15 residues. The CDR3 nucleotides read TGTGCCAGCAGCTTAGGAACAGGGGGCATCGATGGCTACACCTTC. Encoded protein: CASSLGTGGIDGYTF.

The gene calls are TRBV5-6 and TRBJ2-3; the match to TRBD1 covers 9 bases. The CDR3 is 15 amino acids. From germline, CDR1 is SGHDT and CDR2 YYEEEE. V lost 3 bases to trimming and J lost 2 bases; unmatched junction nucleotides: 4. The CDR3 loop reads CASSSTGGTTDTQYF. The CDR3 DNA reads TGTGCCAGCAGCTCGACAGGGGGGACCACAGATACGCAGTATTTT.

V gene TRBV6-5 combines with J gene TRBJ1-6; a weak D match, TRBD1 (6 bases). CDR1 and CDR2 from the germline V gene are MNHEY and SVGAGI. With 11 bases removed from V and 10 bases from J, the gap between germline ends came to 21 bases. This CDR3 spans 14 amino acids. CDR3 sequence: CAGAKQGVVSPLHF. The DNA for the CDR3 is TGTGCCGGAGCTAAACAGGGAGTAGTATCACCCCTCCACTTT.

The chain uses TRBV7-9 and TRBJ1-3; D perhaps matches TRBD1 (6 bases). Germline V gene lookup returns CDR1 SEHNR and CDR2 FQNEAQ (reference sequence). The length of the CDR3 is 16 residues. V dropped 7 bases and J dropped 2 bases, with 18 bases sitting between them. The CDR3 DNA reads TGTGCCAGCAACCCGCTCGGTGAGGGGGCTGGAAACACCATATATTTT. This translates into CASNPLGEGAGNTIYF.

The V and J genes are TRBV7-3 and TRBJ2-3, with D perhaps TRBD2 (5 bases). The V gene lost 1 base and the J gene lost 4 bases, with 9 bases spanning the gap. This CDR3 is built from 14 residues. Germline lookup yields CDR1 SGHTA and CDR2 FQGTGA. CDR3 DNA sequence: TGTGCCAGCAGCTTAATCGCGGGTGCAGATACGCAGTATTTT. It translates to CASSLIAGADTQYF.

The chain couples TRBV6-5 to TRBJ1-6, with 7 bases lining up with TRBD1. This CDR3 region has 14 residues. The V and J ends lost 6 bases and 4 bases, in that order; junction bases with no gene match: 3. Germline CDR1 reads MNHEY; CDR2 reads SVGAGI. CDR3 sequence (DNA): TGTGCCAGCAGGTCACAGGGGTATAATTCACCCCTCCACTTT. This sequence encodes CASRSQGYNSPLHF.

The gene calls are TRBV28 and TRBJ1-2; 9 nucleotides align to TRBD1. The CDR3 runs to 13 residues. V shed 8 bases, J shed 7 bases, and the junction held 8 bases outside the gene matches. Germline V CDR1 and CDR2: MDHEN, SYDVKM. The CDR3 sequence: CASGYRQGGGYTF. DNA of the CDR3: TGTGCCAGCGGATACCGACAGGGGGGTGGCTACACCTTC.

V gene TRBV3-1 (or the pseudogene TRBV3-2) combines with J gene TRBJ1-2; 7 nucleotides match TRBD1. The junction had 9 bases not matched to a gene; V was cut back by 7 bases and J by 4 bases. CDR1 LGHDT and CDR2 YNNKEL come from the germline V gene (reference sequence). CDR3 size: 14 residues. This CDR3 reads CASTRGRLSYGYTF. Here the CDR3 DNA reads TGTGCCAGCACGAGGGGGCGTCTGAGCTATGGCTACACCTTC.